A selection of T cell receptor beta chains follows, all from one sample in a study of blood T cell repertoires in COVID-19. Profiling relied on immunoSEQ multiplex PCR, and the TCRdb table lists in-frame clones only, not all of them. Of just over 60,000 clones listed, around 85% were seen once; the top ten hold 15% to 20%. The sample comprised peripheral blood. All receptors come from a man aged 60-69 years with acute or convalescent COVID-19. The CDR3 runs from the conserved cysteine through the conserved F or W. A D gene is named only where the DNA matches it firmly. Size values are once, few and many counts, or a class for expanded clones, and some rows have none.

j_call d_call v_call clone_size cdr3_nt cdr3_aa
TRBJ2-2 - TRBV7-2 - TGTGCCAGCAGCCCGGGATCCGGGTCCCGGGAGCTGTTTTTT CASSPGSGSRELFF
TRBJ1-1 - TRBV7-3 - TGTGCCAGCAGCCTCCTATCTCAAGTTAACACTGAAGCTTTCTTT CASSLLSQVNTEAFF
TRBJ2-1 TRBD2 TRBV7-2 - TGTGCCAGCAGCTCCCGAGCGGGAGGTTGGAATGAGCAGTTCTTC CASSSRAGGWNEQFF
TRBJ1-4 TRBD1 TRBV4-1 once TGCGCCAGCAGCCAAACCGGGACAGGGGTTGAAAAACTGTTTTTT CASSQTGTGVEKLFF
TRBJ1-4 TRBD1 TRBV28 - TGTGCCAGCAGGGAAAAGGGACAGCTAGCCCAGTCAACTAATGAAAAACTGTTTTTT CASREKGQLAQSTNEKLFF
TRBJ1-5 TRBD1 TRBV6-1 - TGTGCCAGCAGTGAACCCAGGACAGGCACAAGCAATCAGCCCCAGCATTTT CASSEPRTGTSNQPQHF
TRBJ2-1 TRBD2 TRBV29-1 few TGCAGCGTGAGGACTAGTGTATCTCACAATGAGCAGTTCTTC CSVRTSVSHNEQFF
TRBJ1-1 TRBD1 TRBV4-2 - TGTGCCAGCAGCCTTTCCAGGGGGCTTGAAACTGAAGCTTTCTTT CASSLSRGLETEAFF
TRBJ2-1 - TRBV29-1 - TGCAGCGGAGGAAAGAGCTCCTACAATGAGCAGTTCTTC CSGGKSSYNEQFF
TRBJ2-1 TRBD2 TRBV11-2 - TGTGCCAGCAGCTTAGGTTCTGGCGGGAGTCATGAGCAGTTCTTC CASSLGSGGSHEQFF
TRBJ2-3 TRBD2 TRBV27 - TGTGCCAGCACCCGGGCGGGAGTGGTAGATACGCAGTATTTT CASTRAGVVDTQYF
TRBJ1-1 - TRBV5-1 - TGCGCCAGCAGCTTGGGGACAGCAAACACTGAAGCTTTCTTT CASSLGTANTEAFF
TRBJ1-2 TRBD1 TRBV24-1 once TGTGCCACCAGTCCCGGACAGGGGGGCCTCTATGGCTACACCTTC CATSPGQGGLYGYTF